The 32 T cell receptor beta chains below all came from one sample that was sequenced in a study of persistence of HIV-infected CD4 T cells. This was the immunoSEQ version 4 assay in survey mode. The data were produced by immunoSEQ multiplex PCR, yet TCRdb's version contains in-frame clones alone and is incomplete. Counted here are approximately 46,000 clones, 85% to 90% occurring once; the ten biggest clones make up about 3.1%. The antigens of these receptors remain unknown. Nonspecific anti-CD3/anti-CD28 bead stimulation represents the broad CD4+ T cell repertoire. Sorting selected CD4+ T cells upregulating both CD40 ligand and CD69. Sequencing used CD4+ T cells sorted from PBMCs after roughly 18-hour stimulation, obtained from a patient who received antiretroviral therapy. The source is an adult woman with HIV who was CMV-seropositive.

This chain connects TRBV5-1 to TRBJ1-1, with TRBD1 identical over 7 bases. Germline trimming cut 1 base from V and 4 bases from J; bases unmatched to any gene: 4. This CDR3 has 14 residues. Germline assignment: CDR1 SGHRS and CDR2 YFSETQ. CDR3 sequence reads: CASSLRQGSTEAFF. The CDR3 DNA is TGCGCCAGCAGCTTGCGACAGGGTTCCACTGAAGCTTTCTTT. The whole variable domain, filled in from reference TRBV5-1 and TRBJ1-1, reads KAGVTQTPRYLIKTRGQQVTLSCSPISGHRSVSWYQQTPGQGLQFLFEYFSETQRNKGNFPGRFSGRQFSNSRSEMNVSTLELGDSALYLCASSLRQGSTEAFFGQGTRLTVV.

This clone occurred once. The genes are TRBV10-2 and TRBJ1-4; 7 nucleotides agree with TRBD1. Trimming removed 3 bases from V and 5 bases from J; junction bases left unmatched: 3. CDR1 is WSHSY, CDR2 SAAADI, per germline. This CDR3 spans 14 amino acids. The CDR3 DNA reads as TGCGCCAGCAGTGATGGGACAGTAAATGAAAAACTGTTTTTT. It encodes CASSDGTVNEKLFF.

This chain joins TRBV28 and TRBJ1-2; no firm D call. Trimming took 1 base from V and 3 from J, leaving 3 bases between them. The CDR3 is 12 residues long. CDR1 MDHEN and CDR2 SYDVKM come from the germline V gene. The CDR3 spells CASSLFHYGYTF. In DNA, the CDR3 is TGTGCCAGCAGTTTATTCCACTATGGCTACACCTTC.

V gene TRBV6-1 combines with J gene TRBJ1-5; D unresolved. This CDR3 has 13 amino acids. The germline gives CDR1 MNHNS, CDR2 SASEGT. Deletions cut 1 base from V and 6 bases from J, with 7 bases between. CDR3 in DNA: TGTGCCAGCAGTGAAGAGGGTGGTCAGCCCCAGCATTTT. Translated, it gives CASSEEGGQPQHF.

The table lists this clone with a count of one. The CDR3 region is CASSLTDGLDGYTF. For the CDR3, the DNA is TGTGCCAGCAGCTTAACGGATGGCCTAGATGGCTACACCTTC. The chain combines TRBV7-3 with TRBJ1-2; no reliable D call. The CDR3 has 14 amino acids. Germline V CDR1 and CDR2: SGHTA, FQGTGA. Trimming stripped 0 bases from V and 6 bases from J, with 11 bases between.

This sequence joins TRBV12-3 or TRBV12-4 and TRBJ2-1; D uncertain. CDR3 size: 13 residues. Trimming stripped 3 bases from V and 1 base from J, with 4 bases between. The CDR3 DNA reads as TGTGCCAGCAGTTTTAGTTCCTACAATGAGCAGTTCTTC. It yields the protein CASSFSSYNEQFF.

CDR3 nucleotides: TGCGCCAGCAGTGAGTCCAGAAGAGGGATGAACACTGAAGCTTTCTTT. Encoded protein: CASSESRRGMNTEAFF. The chain employs TRBV10-2 and TRBJ1-1; D ambiguous. Germline loops: CDR1 WSHSY, CDR2 SAAADI. V was cut by 0 bases and J by 0 bases, with 11 bases left in between. The CDR3 spans 16 residues.

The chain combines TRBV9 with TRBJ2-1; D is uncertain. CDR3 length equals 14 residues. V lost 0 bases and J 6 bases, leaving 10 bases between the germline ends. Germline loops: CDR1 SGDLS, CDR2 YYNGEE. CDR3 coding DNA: TGTGCCAGCAGCGTAGGTTCCGTACTCAATGAGCAGTTCTTC. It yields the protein CASSVGSVLNEQFF.

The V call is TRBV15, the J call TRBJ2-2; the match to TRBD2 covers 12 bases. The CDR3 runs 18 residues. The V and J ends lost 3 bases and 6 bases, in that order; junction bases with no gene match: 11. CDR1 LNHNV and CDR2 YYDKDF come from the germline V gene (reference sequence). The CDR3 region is CATSSHYSSGRAPGELFF. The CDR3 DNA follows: TGTGCCACCAGCAGCCACTACTCTAGCGGGAGGGCCCCCGGGGAGCTGTTTTTT.

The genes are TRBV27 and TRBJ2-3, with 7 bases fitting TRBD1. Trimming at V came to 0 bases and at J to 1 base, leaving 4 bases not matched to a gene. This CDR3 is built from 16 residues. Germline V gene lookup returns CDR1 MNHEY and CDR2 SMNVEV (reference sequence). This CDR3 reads CASSLSTGVGTDTQYF. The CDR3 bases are TGTGCCAGCAGTTTATCCACAGGGGTTGGCACAGATACGCAGTATTTT.

The CDR3 region is CASSSAGTEAFF. CDR3 nucleotides: TGTGCCAGCAGTAGTGCGGGCACTGAAGCTTTCTTT. The chain is built from TRBV6-6 and TRBJ1-1; D is uncertain. The CDR3 runs 12 residues. Germline V lookup: CDR1 MNHNY, CDR2 SVGAGI (reference sequence). Trimming pared 5 bases from V and 4 bases from J, leaving 8 bases between.

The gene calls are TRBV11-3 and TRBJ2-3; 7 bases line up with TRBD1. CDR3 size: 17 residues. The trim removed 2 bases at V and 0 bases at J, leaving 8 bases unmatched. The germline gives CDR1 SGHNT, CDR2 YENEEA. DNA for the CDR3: TGTGCCAGCAGCTTACCTCGGGACAGTTCTAGCACAGATACGCAGTATTTT. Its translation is CASSLPRDSSSTDTQYF. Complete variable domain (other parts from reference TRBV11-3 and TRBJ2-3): EAGVVQSPRYKIIEKKQPVAFWCNPISGHNTLYWYLQNLGQGPELLIRYENEEAVDDSQLPKDRFSAERLKGVDSTLKIQPAELGDSAVYLCASSLPRDSSSTDTQYFGPGTRLTVL.

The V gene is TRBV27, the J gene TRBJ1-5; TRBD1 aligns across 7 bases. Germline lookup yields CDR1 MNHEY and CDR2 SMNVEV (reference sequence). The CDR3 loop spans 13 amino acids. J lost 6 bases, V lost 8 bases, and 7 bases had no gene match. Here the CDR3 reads CASGRDRIQPQHF. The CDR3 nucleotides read TGTGCCAGCGGCCGGGACAGAATTCAGCCCCAGCATTTT.

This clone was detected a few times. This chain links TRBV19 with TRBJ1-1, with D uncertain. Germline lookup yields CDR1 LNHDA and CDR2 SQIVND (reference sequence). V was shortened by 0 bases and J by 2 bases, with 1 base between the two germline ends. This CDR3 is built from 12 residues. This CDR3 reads CASSIENTEAFF. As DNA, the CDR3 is TGTGCCAGTAGTATAGAAAACACTGAAGCTTTCTTT.

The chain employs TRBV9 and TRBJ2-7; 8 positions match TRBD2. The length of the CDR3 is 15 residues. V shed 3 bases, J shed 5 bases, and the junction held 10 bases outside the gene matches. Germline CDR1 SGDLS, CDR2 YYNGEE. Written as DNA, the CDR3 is TGTGCCAGCAGCGCGTCCGGGACTAGGTTCGACGAGCAGTACTTC. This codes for CASSASGTRFDEQYF.

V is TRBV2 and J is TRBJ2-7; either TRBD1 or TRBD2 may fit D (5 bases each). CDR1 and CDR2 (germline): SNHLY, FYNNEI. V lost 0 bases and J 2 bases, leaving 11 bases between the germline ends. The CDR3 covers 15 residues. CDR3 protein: CASSEAPGAPYEQYF. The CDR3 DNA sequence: TGTGCCAGCAGTGAAGCGCCCGGGGCGCCCTACGAGCAGTACTTC.

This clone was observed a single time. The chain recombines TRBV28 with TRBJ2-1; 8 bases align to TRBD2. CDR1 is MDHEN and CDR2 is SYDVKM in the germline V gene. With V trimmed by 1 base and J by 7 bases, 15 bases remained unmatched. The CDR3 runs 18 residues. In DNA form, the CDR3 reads TGTGCCAGCAGTTTATTTTTAGGCGCCCTAGCGGGTAATAATGAGCAGTTCTTC. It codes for CASSLFLGALAGNNEQFF.

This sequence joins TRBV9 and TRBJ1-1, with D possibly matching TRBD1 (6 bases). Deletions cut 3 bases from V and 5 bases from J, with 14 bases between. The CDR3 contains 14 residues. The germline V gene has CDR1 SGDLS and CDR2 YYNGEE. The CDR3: CASSARDRLTEAFF. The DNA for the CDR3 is TGTGCCAGCAGCGCCAGAGACAGGTTGACTGAAGCTTTCTTT. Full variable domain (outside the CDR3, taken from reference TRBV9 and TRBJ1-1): DSGVTQTPKHLITATGQRVTLRCSPRSGDLSVYWYQQSLDQGLQFLIQYYNGEERAKGNILERFSAQQFPDLHSELNLSSLELGDSALYFCASSARDRLTEAFFGQGTRLTVV.

CDR3 in amino acids: CASSTTGGEVGYTF. CDR3 coding DNA: TGTGCCAGCAGTACGACAGGGGGTGAGGTTGGCTACACCTTC. This sequence joins TRBV7-3 and TRBJ1-2, with 9 positions matching TRBD1. The length of the CDR3 is 14 residues. Trimming at V came to 6 bases and at J to 7 bases, leaving 9 bases not matched to a gene. Germline assignment: CDR1 SGHTA and CDR2 FQGTGA.

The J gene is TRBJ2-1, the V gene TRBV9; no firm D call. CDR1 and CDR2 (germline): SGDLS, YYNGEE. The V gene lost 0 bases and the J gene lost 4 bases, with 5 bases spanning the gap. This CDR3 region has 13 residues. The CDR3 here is CASSVATYNEQFF. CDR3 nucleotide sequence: TGTGCCAGCAGCGTAGCTACTTACAATGAGCAGTTCTTC. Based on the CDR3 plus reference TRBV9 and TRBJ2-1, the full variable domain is DSGVTQTPKHLITATGQRVTLRCSPRSGDLSVYWYQQSLDQGLQFLIQYYNGEERAKGNILERFSAQQFPDLHSELNLSSLELGDSALYFCASSVATYNEQFFGPGTRLTVL.

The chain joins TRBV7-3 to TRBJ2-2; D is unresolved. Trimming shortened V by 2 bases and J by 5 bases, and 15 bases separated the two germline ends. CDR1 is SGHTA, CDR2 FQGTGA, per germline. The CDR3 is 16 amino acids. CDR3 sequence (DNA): TGTGCCAGCAGCTTAGTGGGCTATCTCACAACCGGGGAGCTGTTTTTT. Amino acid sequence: CASSLVGYLTTGELFF.

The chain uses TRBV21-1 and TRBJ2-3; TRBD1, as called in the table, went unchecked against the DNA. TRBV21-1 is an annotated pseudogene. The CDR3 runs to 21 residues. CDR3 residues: CASSKLPGQGAPDGGTDTQYF. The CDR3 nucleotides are TGTGCCAGCAGCAAACTACCGGGACAGGGGGCCCCCGATGGCGGCACAGATACGCAGTATTTT.

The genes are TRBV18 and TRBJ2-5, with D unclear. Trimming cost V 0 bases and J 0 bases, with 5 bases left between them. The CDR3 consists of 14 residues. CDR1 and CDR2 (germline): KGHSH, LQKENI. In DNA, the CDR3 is TGTGCCAGCTCACCACCGGGTAACCAAGAGACCCAGTACTTC. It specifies CASSPPGNQETQYF.

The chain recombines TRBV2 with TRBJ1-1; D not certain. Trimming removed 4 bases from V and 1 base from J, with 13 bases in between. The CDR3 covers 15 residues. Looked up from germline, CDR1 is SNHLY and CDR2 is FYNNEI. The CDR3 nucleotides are TGTGCCAGCAGTGCTTCCACCAAGGGGAACACTGAAGCTTTCTTT. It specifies CASSASTKGNTEAFF.

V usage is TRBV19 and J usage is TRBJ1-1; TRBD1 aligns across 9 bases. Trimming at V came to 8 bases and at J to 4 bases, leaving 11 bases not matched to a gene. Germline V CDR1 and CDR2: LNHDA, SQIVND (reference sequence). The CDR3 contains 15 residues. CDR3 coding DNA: TGTGCCAGTTTGCTGCTCGGGACAGGGCCCACTGAAGCTTTCTTT. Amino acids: CASLLLGTGPTEAFF.

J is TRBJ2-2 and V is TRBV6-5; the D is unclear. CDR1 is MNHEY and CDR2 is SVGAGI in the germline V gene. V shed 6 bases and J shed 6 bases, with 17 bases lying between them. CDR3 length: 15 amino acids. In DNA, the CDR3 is TGTGCCAGCAGAAATCGGTTGCTGGAAGCCGGGGAGCTGTTTTTT. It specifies CASRNRLLEAGELFF.

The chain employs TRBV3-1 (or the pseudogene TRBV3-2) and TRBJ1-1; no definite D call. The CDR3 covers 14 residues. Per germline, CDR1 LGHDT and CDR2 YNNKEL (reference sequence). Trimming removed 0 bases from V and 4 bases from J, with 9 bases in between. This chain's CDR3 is CASSQDMGSTEAFF. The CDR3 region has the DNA TGTGCCAGCAGCCAAGATATGGGAAGCACTGAAGCTTTCTTT.

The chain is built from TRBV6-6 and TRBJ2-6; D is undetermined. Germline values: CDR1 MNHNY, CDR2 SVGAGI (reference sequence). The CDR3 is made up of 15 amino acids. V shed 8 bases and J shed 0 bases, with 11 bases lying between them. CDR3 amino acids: CASSPRLSGANVLTF. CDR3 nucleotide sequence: TGTGCCAGCTCGCCGCGGCTCTCTGGGGCCAACGTCCTGACTTTC.

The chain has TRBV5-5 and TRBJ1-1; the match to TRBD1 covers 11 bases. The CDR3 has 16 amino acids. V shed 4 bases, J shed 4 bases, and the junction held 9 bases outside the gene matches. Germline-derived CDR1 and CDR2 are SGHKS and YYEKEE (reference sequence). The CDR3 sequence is CASSPGQGARSTEAFF. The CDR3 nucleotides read TGTGCCAGCAGCCCTGGACAGGGGGCGCGGTCCACTGAAGCTTTCTTT.

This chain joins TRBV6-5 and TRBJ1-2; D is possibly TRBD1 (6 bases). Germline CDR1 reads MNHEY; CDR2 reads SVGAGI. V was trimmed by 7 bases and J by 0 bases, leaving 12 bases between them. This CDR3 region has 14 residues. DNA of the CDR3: TGTGCCAGCACCGCAGGGGATACTAACTATGGCTACACCTTC. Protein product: CASTAGDTNYGYTF.

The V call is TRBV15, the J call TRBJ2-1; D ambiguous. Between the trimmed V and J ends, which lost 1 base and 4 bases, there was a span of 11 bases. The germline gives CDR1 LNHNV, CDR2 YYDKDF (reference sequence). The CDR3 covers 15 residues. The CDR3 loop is CATSRVGGAYNEQFF. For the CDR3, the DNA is TGTGCCACCAGCAGAGTTGGCGGAGCTTACAATGAGCAGTTCTTC.

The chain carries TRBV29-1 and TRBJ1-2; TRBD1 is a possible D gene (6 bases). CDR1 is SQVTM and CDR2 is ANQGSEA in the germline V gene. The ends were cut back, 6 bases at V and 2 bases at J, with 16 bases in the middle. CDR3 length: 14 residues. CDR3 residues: CSVEQGAPNYGYTF. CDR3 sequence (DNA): TGCAGCGTGGAACAGGGTGCCCCAAACTATGGCTACACCTTC.